This T cell receptor (beta chain) emerged from a study of cytomegalovirus exposure and HLA in healthy donors. V was trimmed by 5 bases and J by 10 bases, leaving 15 bases between them. Germline V gene data show CDR1 as SGHVS and CDR2 as FQNEAQ. CDR3 size: 12 residues. Study-wide results and limits: The tendency of first-cohort TCR clusters to co-occur in the roughly 120 validation repertoires was identified by a subsequent analysis. Three chains linked to CMV were shown in vitro to be specific for CMV antigens. Usually a TCR sequence was rare, but some public TCRs were found in many donors. The investigators catalogued 164 TCR beta chains as cytomegalovirus-associated.

Concerning this clone: The antigen is not known.

Profiling relied on immunoSEQ multiplex PCR, and the TCRdb table lists in-frame clones only, not all of them. The profile covers a few hundred thousand clones, with around 80% appearing a single time and over 11% taken by the ten largest. Sample: PBMCs. V gene TRBV7-8 combines with J gene TRBJ2-7; tentatively, D is TRBD1 or TRBD2 (5 bases each). The clonotype originates from a woman aged 25 to 39 in good health and CMV-seropositive. The chain's CDR3 is CASSPQDEGQYF. DNA of the CDR3: TGTGCCAGCAGCCCACAGGATGAGGGCCAGTACTTC.